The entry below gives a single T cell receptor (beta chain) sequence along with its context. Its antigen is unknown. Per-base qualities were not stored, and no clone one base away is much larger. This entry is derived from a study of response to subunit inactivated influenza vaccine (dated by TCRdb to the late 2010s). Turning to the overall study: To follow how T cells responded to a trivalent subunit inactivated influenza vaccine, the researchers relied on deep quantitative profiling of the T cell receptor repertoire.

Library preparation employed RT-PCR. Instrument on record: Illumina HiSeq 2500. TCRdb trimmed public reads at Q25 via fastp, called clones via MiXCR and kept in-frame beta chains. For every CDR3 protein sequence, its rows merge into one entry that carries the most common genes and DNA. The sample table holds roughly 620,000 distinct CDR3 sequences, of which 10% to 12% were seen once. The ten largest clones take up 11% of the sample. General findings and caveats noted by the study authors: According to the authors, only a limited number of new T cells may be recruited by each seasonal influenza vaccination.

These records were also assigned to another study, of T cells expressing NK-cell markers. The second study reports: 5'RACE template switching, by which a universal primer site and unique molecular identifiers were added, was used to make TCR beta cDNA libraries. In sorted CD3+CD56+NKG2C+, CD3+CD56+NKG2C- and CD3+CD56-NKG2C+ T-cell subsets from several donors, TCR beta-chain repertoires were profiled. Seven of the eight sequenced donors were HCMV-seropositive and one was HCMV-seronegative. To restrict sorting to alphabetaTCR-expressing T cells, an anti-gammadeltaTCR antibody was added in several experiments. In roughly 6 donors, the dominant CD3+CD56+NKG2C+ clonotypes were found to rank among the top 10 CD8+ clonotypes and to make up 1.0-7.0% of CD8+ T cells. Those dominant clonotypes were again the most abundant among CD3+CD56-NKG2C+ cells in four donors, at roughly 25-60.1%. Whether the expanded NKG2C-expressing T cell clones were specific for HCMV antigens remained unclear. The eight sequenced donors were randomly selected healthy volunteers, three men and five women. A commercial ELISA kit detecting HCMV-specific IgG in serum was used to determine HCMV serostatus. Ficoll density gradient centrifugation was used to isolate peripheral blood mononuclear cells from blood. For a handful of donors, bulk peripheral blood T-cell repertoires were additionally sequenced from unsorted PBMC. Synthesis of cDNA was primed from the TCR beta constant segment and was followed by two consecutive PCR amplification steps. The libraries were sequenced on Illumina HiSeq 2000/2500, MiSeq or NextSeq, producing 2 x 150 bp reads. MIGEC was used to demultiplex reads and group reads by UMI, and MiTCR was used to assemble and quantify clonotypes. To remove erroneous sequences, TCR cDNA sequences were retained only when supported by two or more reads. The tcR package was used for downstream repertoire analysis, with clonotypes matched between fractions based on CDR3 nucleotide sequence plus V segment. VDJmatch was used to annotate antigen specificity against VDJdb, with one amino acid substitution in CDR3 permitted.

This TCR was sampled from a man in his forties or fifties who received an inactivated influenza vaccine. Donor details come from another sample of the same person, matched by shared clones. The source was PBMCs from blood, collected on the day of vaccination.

The bases read TGTGCCAGCAGCCCGCGAGATAGCGGGGACACAGATACGCAGTATTTT. The resulting protein is CASSPRDSGDTDTQYF. The chain uses TRBV13 and TRBJ2-3; 8 bases in the junction line up with TRBD2. The cysteine opens and the phenylalanine closes a CDR3 of 16 amino acids. The entry retains the CDR3 DNA only, 48 bases that are in frame from base 1. V has 5 bases trimmed and J has 2 bases trimmed; junction bases matching no gene number 9. The germline V gene (reference sequence) provides CDR1 PRHDT and CDR2 FYEKMQ.